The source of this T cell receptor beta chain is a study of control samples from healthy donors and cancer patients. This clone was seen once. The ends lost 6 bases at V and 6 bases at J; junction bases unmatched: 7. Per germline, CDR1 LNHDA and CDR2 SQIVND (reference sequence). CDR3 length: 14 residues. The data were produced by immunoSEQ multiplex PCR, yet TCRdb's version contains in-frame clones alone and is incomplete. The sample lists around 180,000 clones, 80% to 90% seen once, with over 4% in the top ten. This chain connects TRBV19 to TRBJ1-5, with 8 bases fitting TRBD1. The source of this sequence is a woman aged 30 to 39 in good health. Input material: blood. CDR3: CASSEMTGAQPQHF. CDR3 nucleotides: TGTGCCAGTAGCGAAATGACAGGGGCTCAGCCCCAGCATTTT. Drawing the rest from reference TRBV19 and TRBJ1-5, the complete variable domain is DGGITQSPKYLFRKEGQNVTLSCEQNLNHDAMYWYRQDPGQGLRLIYYSQIVNDFQKGDIAEGYSVSREKKESFPLTVTSAQKNPTAFYLCASSEMTGAQPQHFGDGTRLSIL.